Listed below are T cell receptor beta chains from one sample, sequenced in a study of CD8+CD57+ T cells in acquired aplastic anemia. TCRdb passed the reads through MiXCR, listing each CDR3 protein once. The sample lists 150,000 to 200,000 distinct CDR3 sequences; around half were seen once. Sequencing input: sorted CD4+, CD8+, or CD8+CD57+ T cells (not recorded which) from PBMCs. The receptors here all came from a human donor with aplastic anemia. Each CDR3 is given with its conserved first and last residue. A D gene is named only where the DNA matches it firmly. Clone sizes are given selectively: once, few, many, or a class where the clone is expanded.

NA	TRBV7-9	NA	TRBJ2-1	CASSFPGEQFF	TGTGCCAGCAGCTTCCCCGGGGAGCAGTTCTTC
NA	TRBV29-1	medium-sized	TRBJ2-5	CSVARETQYF	TGCAGCGTTGCCAGAGAGACCCAGTACTTC
TRBD1	TRBV7-9	many	TRBJ1-5	CASSHRGDSNQPQHF	TGTGCCAGCAGCCACAGGGGGGACAGCAATCAGCCCCAGCATTTT
NA	TRBV2	many	TRBJ1-6	CASSPAGSPGNSPLHF	TGTGCCAGCAGCCCCGCAGGAAGCCCTGGTAATTCACCCCTCCACTTT
NA	TRBV9	NA	TRBJ1-3	CASSRTASSGNTIYF	TGTGCCAGCAGTCGGACGGCCAGCTCTGGAAACACCATATATTTT
NA	TRBV30	NA	TRBJ2-3	CAWSGNRGGSDTQYF	TGTGCCTGGAGTGGGAATAGGGGGGGTTCCGATACGCAGTATTTT
TRBD1	TRBV11-1	few	TRBJ2-1	CASSPGQGAYNEQFF	TGTGCCAGCAGCCCCGGACAGGGGGCCTACAATGAGCAGTTCTTC
TRBD1	TRBV4-2	NA	TRBJ1-3	CASSQAPPGQGANTVYF	TGTGCCAGCAGCCAAGCCCCACCGGGACAGGGGGCGAACACCGTATATTTT
TRBD1	TRBV2	many	TRBJ2-5	CASRGQGASTQETQYF	TGTGCCAGCAGGGGACAGGGGGCCTCAACGCAAGAGACCCAGTACTTC
TRBD1	TRBV7-6	NA	TRBJ2-7	CASGHQMSGQGAGEQYF	TGTGCCAGCGGCCACCAAATGTCGGGACAGGGGGCGGGGGAGCAGTACTTC
NA	TRBV29-1	NA	TRBJ1-2	CSVDGAAVNYGYTF	TGCAGCGTTGATGGGGCCGCGGTCAACTATGGCTACACCTTC
TRBD2	TRBV6-2/TRBV6-3	few	TRBJ2-1	CASTGGGLSNEQFF	TGTGCCAGCACCGGCGGGGGGCTTTCTAATGAGCAGTTCTTC
NA	TRBV5-7	many	TRBJ1-2	CASSLPRTCDYGYTF	TGTGCCAGCAGCTTGCCTAGGACTTGCGACTATGGCTACACCTTC
TRBD1	TRBV2	NA	TRBJ1-4	CASSDRDRGQTTNEKLFF	TGTGCCAGCAGTGACCGGGACAGGGGACAAACAACTAATGAAAAACTGTTTTTT
NA	TRBV11-2	NA	TRBJ2-1	CASSNSVGGFNEQFF	TGTGCCAGCAGCAACAGTGTCGGTGGGTTCAATGAGCAGTTCTTC
TRBD1	TRBV11-2	few	TRBJ2-5	CASKSDRAGETQYF	TGTGCCAGCAAAAGCGACAGGGCGGGAGAGACCCAGTACTTC
TRBD2	TRBV2	NA	TRBJ2-1	CASIEREYNEQFF	TGTGCCAGCATTGAGCGGGAGTACAATGAGCAGTTCTTC
NA	TRBV7-3	NA	TRBJ2-7	CASSLDPGQIYEQYF	TGCGCCAGCAGCTTGGATCCTGGACAGATCTACGAGCAGTACTTC
TRBD2	TRBV19	once	TRBJ2-5	CATKGLAGGETQYF	TGTGCCACTAAGGGACTAGCGGGGGGAGAGACCCAGTACTTC
NA	TRBV27	NA	TRBJ2-2	CASSRGQYTGELFF	TGTGCCAGCAGTCGGGGGCAGTACACCGGGGAGCTGTTTTTT
NA	TRBV19	NA	TRBJ1-1	CASRTFENTEAFF	TGTGCCAGCCGGACATTCGAGAACACTGAAGCTTTCTTT
NA	TRBV28	many	TRBJ1-2	CASRSWHYGYTF	TGTGCCAGCAGGTCCTGGCACTATGGCTACACCTTC
NA	TRBV7-9	NA	TRBJ1-2	CASRPGERYGYTF	TGTGCCAGCAGGCCAGGGGAAAGGTATGGCTACACCTTC
NA	TRBV2	NA	TRBJ1-1	CASSPSQGRGSTEAFF	TGTGCCAGCAGCCCGTCACAAGGACGGGGGAGCACTGAAGCTTTCTTT
NA	TRBV10-3	NA	TRBJ1-2	CAISESIQGPNYGYTF	TGTGCCATCAGTGAGTCGATACAGGGACCTAACTATGGCTACACCTTC
TRBD1	TRBV2	NA	TRBJ1-1	CASSEGGTGGTEAFF	TGTGCCAGCAGTGAAGGTGGGACAGGGGGCACTGAAGCTTTCTTT
TRBD2	TRBV29-1	NA	TRBJ2-5	CSILFLAGGPETQYF	TGCAGCATCTTATTCCTGGCGGGAGGGCCAGAGACCCAGTACTTC
NA	TRBV2	many	TRBJ1-4	CASSRQSLMEKLFF	TGTGCCAGCAGTCGACAGTCACTAATGGAAAAACTGTTTTTT
NA	TRBV2	NA	TRBJ2-7	CASRQDGGRVYYEQYF	TGTGCCAGCAGACAAGACGGGGGCCGGGTATACTACGAGCAGTACTTC
NA	TRBV25-1	many	TRBJ1-4	CASSVFGEKLFF	TGTGCCAGCAGTGTTTTCGGTGAAAAACTGTTTTTT
NA	TRBV30	NA	TRBJ1-1	CAWSPRTTGNTEAFF	TGTGCCTGGAGCCCGCGGACAACCGGGAACACTGAAGCTTTCTTT
NA	TRBV7-3	once	TRBJ1-2	CASSPGRGYTF	TGTGCCAGCAGTCCGGGGCGGGGCTACACCTTC
NA	TRBV7-9	NA	TRBJ1-1	CASSSRGDGDTEAFF	TGTGCCAGCAGCTCGAGGGGTGACGGGGACACTGAAGCTTTCTTT
NA	TRBV3-1	few	TRBJ2-1	CASSPSGGLDEQFF	TGTGCCAGCAGCCCTAGTGGGGGATTGGATGAGCAGTTCTTC
NA	TRBV7-3	NA	TRBJ1-1	CASSDTGRNTEAFF	TGTGCCAGCAGCGACACAGGGAGGAACACTGAAGCTTTCTTT
TRBD1	TRBV19	many	TRBJ1-5	CASSGTGGNLNQPQHF	TGTGCCAGTAGCGGGACAGGGGGCAATCTCAATCAGCCCCAGCATTTT
NA	TRBV7-2	many	TRBJ2-7	CASSRTRRYEQYF	TGTGCCAGCAGCCGGACAAGACGGTACGAGCAGTACTTC
NA	TRBV7-8	NA	TRBJ1-1	CASRYDTSNTEAFF	TGTGCCAGCAGGTACGACACCTCGAACACTGAAGCTTTCTTT
NA	TRBV12-3/TRBV12-4	NA	TRBJ1-2	CASSSRGDYGYTF	TGTGCCAGCAGTTCGAGGGGGGACTATGGCTACACCTTC
NA	TRBV2	NA	TRBJ1-6	CASSGLPNSPLHF	TGTGCCAGCAGTGGGCTCCCGAATTCACCCCTCCACTTT
TRBD1	TRBV6-1	many	TRBJ2-1	CASTGQGFYNEQFF	TGTGCCAGCACGGGACAGGGGTTCTACAATGAGCAGTTCTTC
NA	TRBV20-1	many	TRBJ1-1	CSASRASLNTEAFF	TGCAGTGCTAGCCGGGCTTCTCTGAACACTGAAGCTTTCTTT
NA	TRBV25-1	many	TRBJ1-2	CASSGTRDYGYTF	TGTGCCAGCAGTGGGACCAGGGACTATGGCTACACCTTC
NA	TRBV6-2/TRBV6-3	NA	TRBJ2-1	CASSYLDRTTNEQFF	TGTGCCAGCAGTTACCTGGACAGAACGACCAATGAGCAGTTCTTC
NA	TRBV25-1	NA	TRBJ2-7	CASSPIDQGTSNEQYF	TGTGCCAGCAGCCCAATTGACCAGGGGACCTCGAACGAGCAGTACTTC